The 3 T cell receptor beta chains in this list originate from one sample, sequenced in a study of T cell repertoires in cytomegalovirus infection. TCRdb reprocessed the reads via MiXCR and lists one record per CDR3 protein. The data hold more than 85,000 distinct CDR3 sequences, with around 31% observed a single time. Antigens for these TCRs are unknown. The sample consisted of CD8+ T cells from cultured PBMCs, taken from culture after CMV antigen stimulation. These receptors all come from a human donor in good health (CMV status not recorded). Some clones in this sample may be carry-over from other donors' samples.

The sample holds many counts of this clonotype. The chain links TRBV7-8 to TRBJ2-1, with D unclear. The CDR3 sequence is 13 residues long. Looked up from germline, CDR1 is SGHVS and CDR2 is FQNEAQ. V was cut by 1 base and J by 10 bases, with 11 bases left in between. CDR3 sequence reads: CASSLGGDVEQFF. DNA of the CDR3: TGTGCCAGCAGCTTAGGAGGTGATGTAGAGCAGTTCTTC.

This clonotype was observed many times. The gene calls are TRBV4-1 and TRBJ2-2; weak D call: TRBD2 (5 bases). This CDR3 comprises 14 residues. Trimming took 0 bases from V and 5 from J, leaving 7 bases between them. The germline V gene encodes CDR1 MGHRA and CDR2 YSYEKL. The CDR3 DNA sequence: TGCGCCAGCAGCCAAGATCCGGGAACCGGGGAGCTGTTTTTT. This translates into CASSQDPGTGELFF.

This clonotype came up many times. The chain couples TRBV6-6 to TRBJ2-7; TRBD1 aligns across 7 bases. CDR3 size: 17 residues. V shed 6 bases and J 2 bases; nucleotides not matched to a gene: 16. The germline V gene has CDR1 MNHNY and CDR2 SVGAGI (reference sequence). The CDR3 here is CASSLLGQIKFPYEQYF. CDR3 in DNA: TGTGCCAGCAGCCTTCTGGGACAGATAAAATTTCCCTACGAGCAGTACTTC.